Listed here is a single T cell receptor (beta chain). No antigen is known for it. The germline V and J ends were trimmed by 4 bases and 8 bases, with 17 bases remaining between them. The CDR3 extends over 15 amino acids. TCRdb ran MiXCR on the reads and lists one entry per CDR3 protein. The data show about 400,000 distinct CDR3 sequences, with 15% to 20% seen just once and less than 9.5% held by the top ten. This record comes from a study of T cell repertoires in cytomegalovirus infection. Study findings and constraints: Dominating the ex vivo response were HLA-C-restricted CMV-specific TCR beta clonotypes.

The sequence was collected from a human donor in good health (CMV status not recorded). Some clones in this sample may be carry-over from other donors' samples. The V and J genes are TRBV12-3 or TRBV12-4 and TRBJ1-4; D perhaps matches TRBD1 (5 bases). What was sequenced was PBMCs. In nucleotides, the CDR3 is TGTGCCAGCAGTTCCGGAGACAGTCTTAGGGAAAAACTGTTTTTT. It is translated as CASSSGDSLREKLFF.